This T cell receptor (beta chain) was sequenced during a study of ipilimumab plus nivolumab after autologous stem cell transplantation. Looking at the study overall: Myeloma cases were transplant-naive high-risk or relapsed within 3 years post first autologous transplant.

Germline values: CDR1 SNHLY, CDR2 FYNNEI. The CDR3 runs 14 residues. Trimming shortened V by 0 bases and J by 4 bases, and 9 bases separated the two germline ends. Patients got ipilimumab 1 mg/kg beginning 14 to 28 days post-transplant. Clones were sequenced by immunoSEQ multiplex PCR, and TCRdb holds only the in-frame ones, with some missing. Counted here are tens of thousands of clones, 92% occurring once; the ten biggest clones make up 0.9%. Sequenced material: PBMCs, taken in a trial of ipilimumab plus nivolumab as post-transplant consolidation. The chain combines TRBV2 with TRBJ1-1, with D perhaps TRBD1 (5 bases). The source is a male donor with multiple myeloma. The CDR3 region has the DNA TGTGCCAGCAGTGAAGCGGGACCCTTCACTGAAGCTTTCTTT. This translates into CASSEAGPFTEAFF.